Here is one TCR beta chain with its context. This sample is part of a study of blood T cell repertoires in COVID-19. Cohort allocation depended upon clinical history that participants reported. Here immunoSEQ multiplex PCR was the method, and the copy in TCRdb shows in-frame clones only, minus some. The profile covers 400,000 to 550,000 clones, with 70% to 90% appearing a single time and approximately 2% taken by the ten largest. Germline CDR1 reads SGHAT; CDR2 reads FQNNGV. The CDR3 consists of 12 residues. The V and J ends lost 6 bases and 2 bases respectively, with 6 bases between them. Sequenced material: PBMCs or T cells enriched from blood (not recorded which). This TCR was sampled from a young woman with acute COVID-19. V and J are TRBV11-2 and TRBJ2-3; D not certain. The CDR3 region is CASRIVTDTQYF. CDR3 nucleotides: TGTGCCAGCAGAATAGTCACAGATACGCAGTATTTT.